These 21 T cell receptor beta chains came from one sample sequenced in a study of type 1 and type 2 diabetes patients. Genomic DNA was the PCR template. The TCR beta CDR3 region was amplified using 30 forward and 13 reverse primers. A single record per CDR3 protein comes from TCRdb applying MiXCR to the multiplex PCR reads. This table has approximately 260,000 distinct CDR3 sequences, approximately 45% appearing once. The source material was peripheral blood mononuclear cells (PBMCs). The receptors were sampled from a man in his late teens or twenties with type 2 diabetes.

This rearrangement joins TRBV11-2 to TRBJ2-6; unclear D gene. Between the trimmed V and J ends, which lost 5 bases and 0 bases, there was a span of 17 bases. Per germline, CDR1 SGHAT and CDR2 FQNNGV. This CDR3 has 18 amino acids. The CDR3 is CASSLGWALHSGANVLTF. The CDR3 coding sequence is TGTGCCAGCAGCCTAGGTTGGGCACTTCACTCTGGGGCCAACGTCCTGACTTTC. The full variable domain, completed using reference TRBV11-2 and TRBJ2-6, is EAGVAQSPRYKIIEKRQSVAFWCNPISGHATLYWYQQILGQGPKLLIQFQNNGVVDDSQLPKDRFSAERLKGVDSTLKIQPAKLEDSAVYLCASSLGWALHSGANVLTFGAGSRLTVL.

In this sample, this clonotype turned up many times. The chain combines TRBV15 with TRBJ2-5, with a tentative D call TRBD1 (6 bases). V was clipped by 2 bases and J by 6 bases, with 16 bases between them. This CDR3 region has 15 residues. Germline CDR1 reads LNHNV; CDR2 reads YYDKDF (reference sequence). CDR3 residues: CATSRPRDTEKTQYF. DNA for the CDR3: TGTGCCACCAGCAGACCGAGGGACACGGAGAAGACCCAGTACTTC.

This clonotype was seen a few times. Relative to the germline gene, one junction end is altered; a read error may explain this. The gene calls are TRBV20-1 and TRBJ2-3, with TRBD2 matching 11 bases. The germline V gene has CDR1 DFQATT and CDR2 SNEGSKA (reference sequence). CDR3 length equals 11 residues. CDR3 nucleotide sequence: TGCAGTGCTAAGTGGGGACTAGCGGCGGATTTT. Encoded protein: CSAKWGLAADF.

The sample holds a few counts of this clonotype. The chain recombines TRBV6-6 with TRBJ1-5; 7 nucleotides line up with TRBD1. The CDR3 sequence is 15 residues long. Per germline, CDR1 MNHNY and CDR2 SVGAGI (reference sequence). V gave up 6 bases and J gave up 9 bases; unmatched junction bases: 14. CDR3 residues: CASRDTGVPGGPQHF. DNA for the CDR3: TGTGCCAGCAGAGACACAGGGGTCCCCGGGGGGCCCCAGCATTTT.

This clonotype was picked up a small number of times. CDR3 protein: CASTDRADGYTF. Written as DNA, the CDR3 is TGTGCCAGCACCGACAGGGCAGATGGCTACACCTTC. The V gene is TRBV28, the J gene TRBJ1-2, with 7 nucleotides matching TRBD1. The CDR3 consists of 12 residues. Germline V gene sequence: CDR1 MDHEN, CDR2 SYDVKM. V lost 7 bases, J lost 6 bases, and 5 bases stayed unmatched.

The chain links TRBV20-1 to TRBJ2-2, with D perhaps matching TRBD1 or TRBD2 (5 bases each). Germline loops: CDR1 DFQATT, CDR2 SNEGSKA (reference sequence). Trimming took 0 bases from V and 5 from J, leaving 13 bases between them. The CDR3 sequence is 15 residues long. The CDR3 DNA follows: TGCAGTGCTAGAGAATTCCGGGACGGAACCGGGGAGCTGTTTTTT. This gives the protein CSAREFRDGTGELFF.

A few counts support this clonotype. The chain employs TRBV7-9 and TRBJ1-4; D gene ambiguous. CDR1 is SEHNR and CDR2 is FQNEAQ in the germline V gene (reference sequence). The CDR3 has 14 amino acids. V lost 1 base, J lost 5 bases, and 8 bases lay in between. The CDR3 nucleotides are TGTGCCAGCAGCTTAGGATCGGAGAATGAAAAACTGTTTTTT. It codes for CASSLGSENEKLFF. Based on the CDR3 plus reference TRBV7-9 and TRBJ1-4, the full variable domain is DTGVSQNPRHKITKRGQNVTFRCDPISEHNRLYWYRQTLGQGPEFLTYFQNEAQLEKSRLLSDRFSAERPKGSFSTLEIQRTEQGDSAMYLCASSLGSENEKLFFGSGTQLSVL.

Concerning this clonotype: This could be a read error, since a much larger clone is one nucleotide away. J is TRBJ1-1 and V is TRBV15; TRBD1 is a possible D gene (6 bases). CDR3 length: 15 residues. The germline V gene encodes CDR1 LNHNV and CDR2 YYDKDF (reference sequence). This chain's CDR3 is CATSRDRMTNTEAYF. DNA for the CDR3: TGTGCCACCAGCAGGGACAGAATGACGAACACTGAAGCTTACTTT.

A single count supports this clonotype. The CDR3 coding sequence is TGTGCCAGCAGGCCCCCGGGACTAGCGGGGCGACTTTACAATGAGCAGTACTTC. It specifies CASRPPGLAGRLYNEQYF. The chain carries TRBV2 and TRBJ2-5, with TRBD2 matching over 13 bases. The V and J ends lost 6 bases and 11 bases, in that order; junction bases with no gene match: 21. The CDR3 extends over 18 amino acids. In germline, CDR1 is SNHLY, CDR2 FYNNEI.

CDR3 sequence: CSAERLTYNEQFF. CDR3 DNA sequence: TGCAGTGCAGAGAGGTTGACCTACAATGAGCAGTTCTTC. The J gene is TRBJ2-1, the V gene TRBV20-1, with unresolved D. This CDR3 comprises 13 residues. Trimming removed 6 bases from V and 2 bases from J, with 11 bases in between. Germline lookup yields CDR1 DFQATT and CDR2 SNEGSKA (reference sequence).

J is TRBJ1-2 and V is TRBV28; D is possibly TRBD1 (5 bases). V shed 1 base and J shed 6 bases, with 15 bases lying between them. CDR3 length equals 15 residues. Per the germline V gene, CDR1 is MDHEN and CDR2 is SYDVKM. The CDR3 bases are TGTGCCAGCAGTTTATATCTCGGCGGGACTCATGGCTACACCTTC. This sequence encodes CASSLYLGGTHGYTF.

Ten or more counts support this clonotype. V gene TRBV25-1 combines with J gene TRBJ1-2, with D unclear. This CDR3 spans 13 amino acids. The V end lost 4 bases, the J end lost 2 bases, and 8 bases lay between the germline ends. Germline-derived CDR1 and CDR2 are MGHDK and SYGVNS. CDR3 residues: CASSGGSNYGYTF. The CDR3 nucleotides read TGTGCCAGCAGTGGAGGTAGCAACTATGGCTACACCTTC.

The V and J genes are TRBV7-2 and TRBJ1-4; D is perhaps TRBD1 (6 bases). This CDR3 has 17 residues. The germline gives CDR1 SGHTA, CDR2 FQGNSA. Trimming cost V 2 bases and J 1 base, with 14 bases left between them. The CDR3 coding sequence is TGTGCCAGCAGCTTATGGGAGGGAGGGGGAACTAATGAAAAACTGTTTTTT. It codes for CASSLWEGGGTNEKLFF.

This clonotype appeared many times. The V gene is TRBV2, the J gene TRBJ2-7; 7 nucleotides line up with TRBD1. V gave up 6 bases and J gave up 2 bases; unmatched junction bases: 7. The CDR3 spans 14 residues. CDR1 and CDR2 from the germline V gene are SNHLY and FYNNEI. CDR3 residues: CASSERDSPYEQYF. The CDR3 DNA follows: TGTGCCAGCAGCGAACGGGACAGTCCCTACGAGCAGTACTTC.

As regards this clonotype: Germline and junction disagree at one end, which may indicate a read error. The rearrangement links TRBV5-1 to TRBJ2-1; D is unclear. CDR1 and CDR2 (germline): SGHRS, YFSETQ. The CDR3 is 13 residues long. This CDR3 reads CASSLAGSVEQSF. CDR3 DNA sequence: TGCGCCAGCAGCTTGGCGGGTAGTGTTGAGCAGTCCTTC.

This chain connects TRBV19 to TRBJ1-5; no reliable D call. The V and J ends lost 4 bases and 15 bases respectively, with 16 bases between them. The CDR3 length is 12 residues. Germline V gives CDR1 LNHDA, CDR2 SQIVND (reference sequence). The CDR3 reads CASSTASGIAHF. The DNA of the CDR3 is TGTGCCAGTAGTACCGCCTCAGGTATCGCGCATTTT.

V is TRBV7-3 and J is TRBJ2-5; the D gene could be TRBD1 or TRBD2 (5 bases each). The V gene's germline CDR1 is SGHTA and CDR2 FQGTGA. With 2 bases removed from V and 4 bases from J, the gap between germline ends came to 11 bases. This CDR3 has 14 amino acids. The chain's CDR3 is CASSLWGSGETQYF. The DNA for the CDR3 is TGTGCCAGCAGCTTATGGGGGTCCGGAGAGACCCAGTACTTC. The variable domain in full, with the rest retrieved from reference TRBV7-3 and TRBJ2-5, is GAGVSQTPSNKVTEKGKYVELRCDPISGHTALYWYRQSLGQGPEFLIYFQGTGAADDSGLPNDRFFAVRPEGSVSTLKIQRTERGDSAVYLCASSLWGSGETQYFGPGTRLLVL.

This clonotype was counted between two and nine times. The chain uses TRBV27 and TRBJ1-6, with 7 bases lining up with TRBD1. The CDR3 contains 16 residues. In germline, CDR1 is MNHEY, CDR2 SMNVEV (reference sequence). V was pared by 7 bases and J by 3 bases, with 9 bases of the junction left unmatched. The CDR3 sequence: CASTRGTEYYNSPLHF. The DNA of the CDR3 is TGTGCCAGCACCCGAGGGACAGAATACTATAATTCACCCCTCCACTTT.

This clonotype was picked up a small number of times. The rearrangement joins TRBV29-1 to TRBJ2-5, with a tentative D call TRBD1 (6 bases). Between the trimmed V and J ends, which lost 2 bases and 4 bases, there was a span of 8 bases. This CDR3 is 12 amino acids long. Germline CDR1 reads SQVTM; CDR2 reads ANQGSEA. The CDR3 reads CSVEQGLETQYF. CDR3 coding DNA: TGCAGCGTTGAACAGGGGTTAGAGACCCAGTACTTC.

There are a few counts of this clonotype. This chain joins TRBV6-6 and TRBJ1-1; D gene unclear. V was pared by 5 bases and J by 5 bases, with 6 bases between. Germline lookup yields CDR1 MNHNY and CDR2 SVGAGI (reference sequence). This CDR3 is built from 11 residues. The CDR3 is CASSARTEAFF. DNA of the CDR3: TGTGCCAGCAGTGCGCGAACTGAAGCTTTCTTT.

This clonotype was picked up a small number of times. The genes are TRBV7-9 and TRBJ1-6; perhaps TRBD1 as D (5 bases). Trimming left V 3 bases short and J 10 bases short, with 16 bases between. This CDR3 contains 15 residues. CDR1 is SEHNR, CDR2 FQNEAQ, per germline (reference sequence). CDR3 amino acids: CASSFKRDQGSPLHF. CDR3 nucleotides: TGTGCCAGCAGCTTCAAAAGAGACCAGGGATCACCCCTCCACTTT.